This is a list of T cell receptor beta chains from one sample in a study of shared clonotypes between healthy human individuals. Clones were sequenced by immunoSEQ multiplex PCR, and TCRdb holds only the in-frame ones, with some missing. This table holds more than 450,000 clones, 79% found once. Sequences were obtained from PBMCs. The receptors shown here come from a woman aged 40 to 50 in good health. Some clones in this sample may be carry-over from other donors' samples. CDR3s include the opening cysteine and the closing phenylalanine or tryptophan. The order of the fields is V gene, J gene, clone size, D gene, CDR3 DNA, CDR3 protein. A D gene is named only where the DNA matches it firmly. Clone size is shown for a subset of rows, as once, few, many or a class of expanded clone.

V gene: TRBV4-1; J gene: TRBJ2-5; clone size: -; D gene: -; CDR3 DNA: TGCGCCAGCAGCCAAGTCCTGAGGGAGACCCAGTACTTC; CDR3 protein: CASSQVLRETQYF
V gene: TRBV7-8; J gene: TRBJ2-7; clone size: -; D gene: TRBD1; CDR3 DNA: TGTGCCAGCAGCACAAATAGGGACAGCCTGTACGAGCAGTACTTC; CDR3 protein: CASSTNRDSLYEQYF
V gene: TRBV19; J gene: TRBJ2-2; clone size: -; D gene: TRBD1; CDR3 DNA: TGTGCCAGTAGTGGAACAGGGGACACCGGGGAGCTGTTTTTT; CDR3 protein: CASSGTGDTGELFF
V gene: TRBV10-1; J gene: TRBJ2-1; clone size: few; D gene: -; CDR3 DNA: TGCGCCAGCAGTGAGGGGGGGTTCCATGAGCAGTTCTTC; CDR3 protein: CASSEGGFHEQFF
V gene: TRBV5-4; J gene: TRBJ2-7; clone size: -; D gene: -; CDR3 DNA: TGTGCCAGCAGCTCTGACAGGACCGAGCAGTACTTC; CDR3 protein: CASSSDRTEQYF
V gene: TRBV6-1; J gene: TRBJ2-7; clone size: once; D gene: -; CDR3 DNA: TGTGCCAGCAGTCAAATGGAGGGAGTCTACGAGCAGTACTTC; CDR3 protein: CASSQMEGVYEQYF
V gene: TRBV10-3; J gene: TRBJ2-3; clone size: -; D gene: -; CDR3 DNA: TGTGCCATCAGTGTTACAGGTCCCCTTACAGATACGCAGTATTTT; CDR3 protein: CAISVTGPLTDTQYF
V gene: TRBV28; J gene: TRBJ1-2; clone size: -; D gene: TRBD1; CDR3 DNA: TGTGCCAGCAGCTTGGGGACAGGGCGGTCGGTAGATGGCTACACCTTC; CDR3 protein: CASSLGTGRSVDGYTF
V gene: TRBV19; J gene: TRBJ1-6; clone size: -; D gene: -; CDR3 DNA: TGTGCCAGTAGTGCAGGGGAGGAGAATTCACCCCTCCACTTT; CDR3 protein: CASSAGEENSPLHF
V gene: TRBV18; J gene: TRBJ1-3; clone size: once; D gene: TRBD1; CDR3 DNA: TGTGCCAGCTCACATCCAGGGGGAAACTCTGGAAACACCATATATTTT; CDR3 protein: CASSHPGGNSGNTIYF
V gene: TRBV10-3; J gene: TRBJ2-2; clone size: -; D gene: -; CDR3 DNA: TGTGCCATCAGTCTCGACCCTCGGGACACCGGGGAGCTGTTTTTT; CDR3 protein: CAISLDPRDTGELFF
V gene: TRBV11-3; J gene: TRBJ2-7; clone size: -; D gene: -; CDR3 DNA: TGTGCCAGCAGCTTAGACAGGGTCATCTACGAGCAGTACTTC; CDR3 protein: CASSLDRVIYEQYF
V gene: TRBV27; J gene: TRBJ1-5; clone size: many; D gene: -; CDR3 DNA: TGTGCCAGCAGTTTAAATGGAGGGGGTCAGCCCCAGCATTTT; CDR3 protein: CASSLNGGGQPQHF
V gene: TRBV7-9; J gene: TRBJ1-1; clone size: -; D gene: -; CDR3 DNA: TGTGCCAGCAGCTTTGGACAGCTTGAAGCTTTCTTT; CDR3 protein: CASSFGQLEAFF
V gene: TRBV5-1; J gene: TRBJ1-3; clone size: few; D gene: -; CDR3 DNA: TGCGCCAGCAGCTTGGAAGGCGGCTCTGGAAACACCATATATTTT; CDR3 protein: CASSLEGGSGNTIYF
V gene: TRBV27; J gene: TRBJ2-1; clone size: -; D gene: TRBD2; CDR3 DNA: TGTGCCAGCAGTCCGCCGACTAGCGGGATTTCAAATGAGCAGTTCTTC; CDR3 protein: CASSPPTSGISNEQFF
V gene: TRBV7-2; J gene: TRBJ2-5; clone size: -; D gene: TRBD2; CDR3 DNA: TGTGCCAGCAGCCTTACCGGACTAGCGGGAGAAGAGACCCAGTACTTC; CDR3 protein: CASSLTGLAGEETQYF
V gene: TRBV6-1; J gene: TRBJ1-5; clone size: -; D gene: -; CDR3 DNA: TGTGCCATCAGCGGTAGCAATCAGCCCCAGCATTTT; CDR3 protein: CAISGSNQPQHF
V gene: TRBV10-3; J gene: TRBJ2-5; clone size: -; D gene: TRBD2; CDR3 DNA: TGTGCCATCAGGAGACTAGCGGGAGTCCCCCTGGAGACCCAGTACTTC; CDR3 protein: CAIRRLAGVPLETQYF
V gene: TRBV28; J gene: TRBJ2-5; clone size: -; D gene: -; CDR3 DNA: TGTGCCTCCTCCATTAGGGGGGAGTTGGAGACCCAGTACTTC; CDR3 protein: CASSIRGELETQYF
V gene: TRBV6-6; J gene: TRBJ2-5; clone size: -; D gene: TRBD1; CDR3 DNA: TGTGCCAGCAGTTACCTGACGCAGACAGGGGAAGAGACCCAGTACTTC; CDR3 protein: CASSYLTQTGEETQYF
V gene: TRBV18; J gene: TRBJ1-2; clone size: -; D gene: TRBD1; CDR3 DNA: TGTGCCAGCTCACCCCAGGGGGCGAAGGGCTACACCTTC; CDR3 protein: CASSPQGAKGYTF
V gene: TRBV23-1; J gene: TRBJ2-3; clone size: -; D gene: -; CDR3 DNA: TGCGCCAGCCTTCGGGGGCAGACCCGCACAGATACGCAGTATTTT; CDR3 protein: CASLRGQTRTDTQYF
V gene: TRBV6-5; J gene: TRBJ2-1; clone size: -; D gene: TRBD1; CDR3 DNA: TGTGCCAGCAGCCCGACAGGGGACAATGAGCAGTTCTTC; CDR3 protein: CASSPTGDNEQFF
V gene: TRBV5-1; J gene: TRBJ1-5; clone size: few; D gene: -; CDR3 DNA: TGCGCCAGCAGTCCGGACATTAGTCAGCCCCAGCATTTT; CDR3 protein: CASSPDISQPQHF
V gene: TRBV5-1; J gene: TRBJ2-1; clone size: once; D gene: TRBD2; CDR3 DNA: TGCGCCAGCACCCCAGGGGCGGGAGGGGGCCATGAGCAGTTCTTC; CDR3 protein: CASTPGAGGGHEQFF
V gene: TRBV9; J gene: TRBJ1-1; clone size: few; D gene: -; CDR3 DNA: TGTGCCAGCAGCGTAGGCTCAGAGTACGACACTGAAGCTTTCTTT; CDR3 protein: CASSVGSEYDTEAFF
V gene: TRBV29-1; J gene: TRBJ2-1; clone size: once; D gene: -; CDR3 DNA: TGCAGCATAGGGGGGAGGGTGGAGCAGTTCTTC; CDR3 protein: CSIGGRVEQFF
V gene: TRBV10-3; J gene: TRBJ2-7; clone size: -; D gene: TRBD1; CDR3 DNA: TGTGCCACCGCGAGGGGACAGGGGCACGAGCAGTACTTC; CDR3 protein: CATARGQGHEQYF
V gene: TRBV5-4; J gene: TRBJ1-4; clone size: -; D gene: -; CDR3 DNA: TGTGCCAGCAGCTTGGTTTCTAATGAAAAACTGTTTTTT; CDR3 protein: CASSLVSNEKLFF
V gene: TRBV4-1; J gene: TRBJ1-3; clone size: -; D gene: -; CDR3 DNA: TGCGCCAGCAGCCAGGGCAGTTCCTACTCTGGAAACACCATATATTTT; CDR3 protein: CASSQGSSYSGNTIYF
V gene: TRBV6-6; J gene: TRBJ1-5; clone size: few; D gene: -; CDR3 DNA: TGTGCCAGCACTATATACGACGGTTATCAGCCCCAGCATTTT; CDR3 protein: CASTIYDGYQPQHF
V gene: TRBV21-1; J gene: TRBJ1-2; clone size: -; D gene: -; CDR3 DNA: TGTGCCAGCAGCAGATCCGACAGGGCCGGGTATGGCTACACCTTC; CDR3 protein: CASSRSDRAGYGYTF
V gene: TRBV4-1; J gene: TRBJ1-5; clone size: -; D gene: TRBD1; CDR3 DNA: TGCGCCAGCAGCCCTTTGGACAGGAGCAATCAGCCCCAGCATTTT; CDR3 protein: CASSPLDRSNQPQHF
V gene: TRBV4-2; J gene: TRBJ2-7; clone size: -; D gene: -; CDR3 DNA: TGTGCCAGCAGCCAAGATTACAGCGGGTCGATCCACGAGCAGTACTTC; CDR3 protein: CASSQDYSGSIHEQYF
V gene: TRBV28; J gene: TRBJ2-7; clone size: -; D gene: -; CDR3 DNA: TGTGCCAGCAGGAGGTCGACTTCTTACGAGCAGTACTTC; CDR3 protein: CASRRSTSYEQYF
V gene: TRBV28; J gene: TRBJ1-2; clone size: -; D gene: TRBD1; CDR3 DNA: TGTGCCAGCAGCCAAGACAGGGGCTGCACCTTC; CDR3 protein: CASSQDRGCTF
V gene: TRBV7-3; J gene: TRBJ2-1; clone size: -; D gene: TRBD2; CDR3 DNA: TGTGCCAGCAGCTTCGGACTAGCGGGAGGCTCCAGGGATGAGCAGTTCTTC; CDR3 protein: CASSFGLAGGSRDEQFF
V gene: TRBV15; J gene: TRBJ2-1; clone size: -; D gene: TRBD1; CDR3 DNA: TGTGCCACCAGCAACGGGCCAGGGGGATTTGTTGAGCAGTTCTTC; CDR3 protein: CATSNGPGGFVEQFF
V gene: TRBV6-1; J gene: TRBJ1-3; clone size: -; D gene: TRBD1; CDR3 DNA: TGTGCCAGCAGTGAGTCTCCAGGGGGCAGAAACACCATATATTTT; CDR3 protein: CASSESPGGRNTIYF
V gene: TRBV4-3; J gene: TRBJ2-2; clone size: -; D gene: -; CDR3 DNA: TGCGCCAGCAGCCGGGGGCGCGGGGCCGGGGAGCTGTTTTTT; CDR3 protein: CASSRGRGAGELFF
V gene: TRBV15; J gene: TRBJ2-1; clone size: -; D gene: TRBD2; CDR3 DNA: TGTGCCACCAGCAGAGGGGCTAGCGGGGGGACGGATGAGCAGTTCTTC; CDR3 protein: CATSRGASGGTDEQFF
V gene: TRBV28; J gene: TRBJ2-1; clone size: -; D gene: TRBD2; CDR3 DNA: TGTGCCAGCAGTGCCAGACTAGCGGGAGATTTGAACAATGAGCAGTTCTTC; CDR3 protein: CASSARLAGDLNNEQFF